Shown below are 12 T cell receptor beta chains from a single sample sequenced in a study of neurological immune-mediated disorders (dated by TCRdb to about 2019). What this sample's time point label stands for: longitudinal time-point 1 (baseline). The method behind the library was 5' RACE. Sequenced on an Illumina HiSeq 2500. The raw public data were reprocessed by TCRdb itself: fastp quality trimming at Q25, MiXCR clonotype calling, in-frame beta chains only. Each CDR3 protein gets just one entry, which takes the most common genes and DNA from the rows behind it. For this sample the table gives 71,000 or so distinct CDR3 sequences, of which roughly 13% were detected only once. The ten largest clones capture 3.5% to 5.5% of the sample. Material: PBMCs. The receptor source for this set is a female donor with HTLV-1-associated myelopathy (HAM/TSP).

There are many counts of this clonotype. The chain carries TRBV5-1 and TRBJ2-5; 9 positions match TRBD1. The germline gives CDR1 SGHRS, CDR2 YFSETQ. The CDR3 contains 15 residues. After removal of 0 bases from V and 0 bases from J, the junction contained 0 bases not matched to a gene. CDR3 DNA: TGCGCCAGCAGCTTGGGGGACAGGGACCAAGAGACCCAGTACTTC. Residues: CASSLGDRDQETQYF. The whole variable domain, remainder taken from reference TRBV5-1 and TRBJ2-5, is KAGVTQTPRYLIKTRGQQVTLSCSPISGHRSVSWYQQTPGQGLQFLFEYFSETQRNKGNFPGRFSGRQFSNSRSEMNVSTLELGDSALYLCASSLGDRDQETQYFGPGTRLLVL.

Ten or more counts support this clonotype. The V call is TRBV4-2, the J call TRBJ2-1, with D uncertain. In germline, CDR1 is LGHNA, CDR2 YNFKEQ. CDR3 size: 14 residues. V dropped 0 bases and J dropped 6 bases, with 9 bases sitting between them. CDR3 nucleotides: TGTGCCAGCAGCCAAGATAGAATCTCCAATGAGCAGTTCTTC. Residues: CASSQDRISNEQFF.

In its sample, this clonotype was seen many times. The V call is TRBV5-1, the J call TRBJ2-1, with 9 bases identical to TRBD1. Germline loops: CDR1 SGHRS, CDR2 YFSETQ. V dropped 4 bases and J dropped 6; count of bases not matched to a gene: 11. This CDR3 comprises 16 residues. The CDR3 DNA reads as TGCGCCAGCAGCCGAGAACAGGGGGCGCTACGCAATGAGCAGTTCTTC. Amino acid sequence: CASSREQGALRNEQFF.

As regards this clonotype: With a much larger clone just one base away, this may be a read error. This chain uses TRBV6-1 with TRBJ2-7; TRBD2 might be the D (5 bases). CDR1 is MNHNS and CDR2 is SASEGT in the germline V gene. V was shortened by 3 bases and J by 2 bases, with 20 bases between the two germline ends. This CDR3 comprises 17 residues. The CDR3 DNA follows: TGTGCCAGCAGTGACCCCAAGGCCAGCGAGGGCCCCTACGAGCAGTACTTC. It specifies CASSDPKASEGPYEQYF.

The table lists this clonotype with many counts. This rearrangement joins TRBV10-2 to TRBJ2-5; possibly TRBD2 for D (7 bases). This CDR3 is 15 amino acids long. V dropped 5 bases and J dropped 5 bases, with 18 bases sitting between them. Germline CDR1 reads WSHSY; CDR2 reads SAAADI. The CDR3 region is CASSSEGGALETQYF. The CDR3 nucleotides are TGCGCCAGCAGTTCGGAGGGGGGGGCGCTTGAGACCCAGTACTTC.

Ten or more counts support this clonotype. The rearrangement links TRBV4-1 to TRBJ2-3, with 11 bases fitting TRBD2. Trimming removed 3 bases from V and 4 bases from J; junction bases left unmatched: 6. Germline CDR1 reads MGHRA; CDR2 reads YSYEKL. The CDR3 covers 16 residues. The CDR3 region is CASSQLTSGGADTQYF. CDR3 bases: TGCGCCAGCAGCCAGCTCACTAGCGGGGGTGCAGATACGCAGTATTTT.

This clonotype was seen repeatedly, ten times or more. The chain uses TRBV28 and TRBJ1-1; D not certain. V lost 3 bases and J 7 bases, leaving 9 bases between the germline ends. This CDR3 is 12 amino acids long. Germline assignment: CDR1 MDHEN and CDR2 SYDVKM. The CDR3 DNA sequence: TGTGCCAGCAGTTTGCAGGCGAGTGAAGCTTTCTTT. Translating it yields CASSLQASEAFF.

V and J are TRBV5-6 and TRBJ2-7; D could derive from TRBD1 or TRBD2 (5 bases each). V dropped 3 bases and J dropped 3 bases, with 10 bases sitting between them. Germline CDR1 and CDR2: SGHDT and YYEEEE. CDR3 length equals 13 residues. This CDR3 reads CASSWRGVYEQYF. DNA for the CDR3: TGTGCCAGCAGCTGGCGAGGGGTCTACGAGCAGTACTTC. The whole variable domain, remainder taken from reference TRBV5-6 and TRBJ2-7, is DAGVTQSPTHLIKTRGQQVTLRCSPKSGHDTVSWYQQALGQGPQFIFQYYEEEERQRGNFPDRFSGHQFPNYSSELNVNALLLGDSALYLCASSWRGVYEQYFGPGTRLTVT.

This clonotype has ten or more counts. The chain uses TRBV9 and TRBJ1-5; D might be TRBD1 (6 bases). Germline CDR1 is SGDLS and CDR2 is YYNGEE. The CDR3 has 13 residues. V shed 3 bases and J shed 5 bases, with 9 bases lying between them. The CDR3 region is CASSGGGHQPQHF. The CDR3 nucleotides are TGTGCCAGCAGCGGGGGGGGGCATCAGCCCCAGCATTTT.

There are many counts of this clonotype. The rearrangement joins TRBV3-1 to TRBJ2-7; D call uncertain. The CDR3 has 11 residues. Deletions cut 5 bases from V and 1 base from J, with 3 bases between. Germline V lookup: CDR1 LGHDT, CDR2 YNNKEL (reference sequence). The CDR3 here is CASSGSYEQYF. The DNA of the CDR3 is TGTGCCAGCAGCGGATCCTACGAGCAGTACTTC.

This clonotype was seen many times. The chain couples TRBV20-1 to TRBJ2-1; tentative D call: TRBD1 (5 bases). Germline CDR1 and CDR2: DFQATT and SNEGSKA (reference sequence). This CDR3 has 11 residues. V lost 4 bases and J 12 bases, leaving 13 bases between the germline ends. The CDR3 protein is CSANQGSRQFF. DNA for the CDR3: TGCAGTGCTAATCAGGGATCTCGGCAGTTCTTC.

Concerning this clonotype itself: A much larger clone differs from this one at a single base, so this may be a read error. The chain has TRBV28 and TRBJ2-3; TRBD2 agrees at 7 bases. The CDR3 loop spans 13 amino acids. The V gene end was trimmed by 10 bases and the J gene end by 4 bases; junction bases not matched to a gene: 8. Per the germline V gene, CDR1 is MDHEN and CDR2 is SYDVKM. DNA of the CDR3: TGTGCCATCAATATGGGGGGGGCAGATACGCAGTATTTT. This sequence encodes CAINMGGADTQYF.